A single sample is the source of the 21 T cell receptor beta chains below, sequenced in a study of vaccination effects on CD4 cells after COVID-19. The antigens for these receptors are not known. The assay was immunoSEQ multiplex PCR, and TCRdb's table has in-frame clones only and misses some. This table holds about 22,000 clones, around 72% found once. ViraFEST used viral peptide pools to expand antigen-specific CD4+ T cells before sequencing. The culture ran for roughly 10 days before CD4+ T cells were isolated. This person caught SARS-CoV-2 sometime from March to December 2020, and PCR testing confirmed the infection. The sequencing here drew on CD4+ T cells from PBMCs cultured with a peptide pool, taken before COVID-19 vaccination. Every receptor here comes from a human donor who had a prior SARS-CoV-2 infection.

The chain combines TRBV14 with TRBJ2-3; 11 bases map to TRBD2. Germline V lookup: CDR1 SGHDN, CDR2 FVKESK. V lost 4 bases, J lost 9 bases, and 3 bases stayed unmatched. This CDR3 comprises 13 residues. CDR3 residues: CASSPTSGETQYF. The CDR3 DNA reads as TGTGCCAGCAGCCCGACTAGCGGGGAGACGCAGTATTTT.

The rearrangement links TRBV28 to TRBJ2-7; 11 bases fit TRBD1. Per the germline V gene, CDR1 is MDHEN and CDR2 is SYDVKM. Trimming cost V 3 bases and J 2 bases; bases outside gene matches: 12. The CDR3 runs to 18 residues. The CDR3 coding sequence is TGTGCCAGCAGTTTTTTGGCCTATTCGGGACAGGGGGCCTACGAGCAGTACTTC. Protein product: CASSFLAYSGQGAYEQYF.

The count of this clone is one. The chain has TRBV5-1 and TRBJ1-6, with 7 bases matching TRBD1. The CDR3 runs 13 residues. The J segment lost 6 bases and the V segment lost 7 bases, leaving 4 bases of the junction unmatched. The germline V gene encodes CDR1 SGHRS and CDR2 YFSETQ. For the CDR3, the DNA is TGCGCCAGCCATCAGGGGGGTAATTCACCCCTCCACTTT. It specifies CASHQGGNSPLHF.

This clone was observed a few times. The CDR3 region has the DNA TGTGCCAGCTCACATTGGGACGGGGACACTGAAGCTTTCTTT. This encodes CASSHWDGDTEAFF. The V and J genes are TRBV18 and TRBJ1-1, with D tentatively TRBD1 (5 bases). Trimming removed 4 bases at V and 3 bases at J, with 12 bases between. The CDR3 runs to 14 residues. Germline V gene sequence: CDR1 KGHSH, CDR2 LQKENI. Combining the CDR3 with reference TRBV18 and TRBJ1-1 gives the whole variable domain NAGVMQNPRHLVRRRGQEARLRCSPMKGHSHVYWYRQLPEEGLKFMVYLQKENIIDESGMPKERFSAEFPKEGPSILRIQQVVRGDSAAYFCASSHWDGDTEAFFGQGTRLTVV.

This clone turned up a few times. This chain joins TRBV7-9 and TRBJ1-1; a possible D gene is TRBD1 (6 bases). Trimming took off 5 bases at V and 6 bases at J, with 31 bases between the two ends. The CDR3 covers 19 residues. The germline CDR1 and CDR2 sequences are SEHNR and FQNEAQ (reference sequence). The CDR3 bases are TGTGCCAGCAGCCACATCGCGTATTCTGGACAGAATAAATTCGCTGAAGCTTTCTTT. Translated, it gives CASSHIAYSGQNKFAEAFF.

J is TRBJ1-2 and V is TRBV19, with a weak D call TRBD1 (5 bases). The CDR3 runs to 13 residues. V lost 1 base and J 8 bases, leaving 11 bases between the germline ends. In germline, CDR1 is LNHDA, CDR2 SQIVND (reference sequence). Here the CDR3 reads CASSIVGWDGYTF. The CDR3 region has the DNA TGTGCCAGTAGTATAGTGGGTTGGGACGGCTACACCTTC.

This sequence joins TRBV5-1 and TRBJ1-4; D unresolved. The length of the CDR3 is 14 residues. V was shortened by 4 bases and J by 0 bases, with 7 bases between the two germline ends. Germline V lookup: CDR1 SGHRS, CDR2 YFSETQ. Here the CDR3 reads CASSLTATNEKLFF. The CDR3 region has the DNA TGCGCCAGCAGCCTCACCGCAACTAATGAAAAACTGTTTTTT.

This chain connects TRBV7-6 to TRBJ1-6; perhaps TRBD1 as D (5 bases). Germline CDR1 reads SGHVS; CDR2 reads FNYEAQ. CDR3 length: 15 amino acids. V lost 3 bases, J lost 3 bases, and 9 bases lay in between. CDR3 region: CASSLGGLYNSPLHF. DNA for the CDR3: TGTGCCAGCAGCTTGGGGGGACTCTATAATTCACCCCTCCACTTT.

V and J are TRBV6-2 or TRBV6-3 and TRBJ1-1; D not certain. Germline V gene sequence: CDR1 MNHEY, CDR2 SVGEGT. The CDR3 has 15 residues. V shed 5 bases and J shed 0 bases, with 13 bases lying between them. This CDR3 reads CASSPPAGMNTEAFF. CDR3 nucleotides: TGTGCCAGCAGTCCCCCGGCAGGCATGAACACTGAAGCTTTCTTT.

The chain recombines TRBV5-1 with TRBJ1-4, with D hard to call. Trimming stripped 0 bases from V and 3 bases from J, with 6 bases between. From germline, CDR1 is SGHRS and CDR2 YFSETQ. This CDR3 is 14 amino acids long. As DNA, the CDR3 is TGCGCCAGCAGCTTGGACGTAGCTAATGAAAAACTGTTTTTT. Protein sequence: CASSLDVANEKLFF.

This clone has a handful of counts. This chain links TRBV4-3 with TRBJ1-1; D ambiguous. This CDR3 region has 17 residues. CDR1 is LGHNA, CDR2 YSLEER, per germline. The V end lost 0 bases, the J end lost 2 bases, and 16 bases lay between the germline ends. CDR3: CASSQDLGGFLNTEAFF. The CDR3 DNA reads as TGCGCCAGCAGCCAAGATCTCGGTGGATTTTTAAACACTGAAGCTTTCTTT.

The chain's CDR3 is CATNGLGNQPQHF. The CDR3 region has the DNA TGTGCCACCAACGGATTGGGAAATCAGCCCCAGCATTTT. The chain has TRBV10-3 and TRBJ1-5; D call uncertain. Trimming took off 10 bases at V and 4 bases at J, with 14 bases between the two ends. The CDR3 has 13 residues. Germline CDR1 ENHRY, CDR2 SYGVKD.

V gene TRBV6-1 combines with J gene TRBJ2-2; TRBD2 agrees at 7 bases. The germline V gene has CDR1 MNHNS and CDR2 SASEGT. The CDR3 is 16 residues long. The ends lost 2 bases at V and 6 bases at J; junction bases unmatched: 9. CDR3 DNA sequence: TGTGCCAGCAGTGAAAGTTCGCGGGAGTGGGCCGGGGAGCTGTTTTTT. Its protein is CASSESSREWAGELFF.

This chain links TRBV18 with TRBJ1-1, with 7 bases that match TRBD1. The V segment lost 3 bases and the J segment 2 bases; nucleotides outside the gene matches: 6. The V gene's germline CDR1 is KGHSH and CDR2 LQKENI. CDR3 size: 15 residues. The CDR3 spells CASSPYGTDNTEAFF. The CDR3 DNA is TGTGCCAGCTCACCTTACGGGACAGACAACACTGAAGCTTTCTTT.

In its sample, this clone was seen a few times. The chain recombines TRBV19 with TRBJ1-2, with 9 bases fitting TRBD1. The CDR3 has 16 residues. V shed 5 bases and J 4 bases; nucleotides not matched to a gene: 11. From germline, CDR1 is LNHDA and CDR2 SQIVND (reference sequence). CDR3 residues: CASSPSFLGQGYGYTF. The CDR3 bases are TGTGCCAGTAGTCCCTCTTTCTTGGGACAGGGCTATGGCTACACCTTC. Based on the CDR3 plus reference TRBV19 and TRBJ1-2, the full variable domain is DGGITQSPKYLFRKEGQNVTLSCEQNLNHDAMYWYRQDPGQGLRLIYYSQIVNDFQKGDIAEGYSVSREKKESFPLTVTSAQKNPTAFYLCASSPSFLGQGYGYTFGSGTRLTVV.

The CDR3 region has the DNA TGTGCCAGCAGTTTGACAGCTCGTAACTATGGCTACACCTTC. Translation: CASSLTARNYGYTF. This sequence joins TRBV6-5 and TRBJ1-2, with a possible D match to TRBD1 (5 bases). The germline gives CDR1 MNHEY, CDR2 SVGAGI. Trimming took 4 bases from V and 1 from J, leaving 10 bases between them. The CDR3 runs 14 residues.

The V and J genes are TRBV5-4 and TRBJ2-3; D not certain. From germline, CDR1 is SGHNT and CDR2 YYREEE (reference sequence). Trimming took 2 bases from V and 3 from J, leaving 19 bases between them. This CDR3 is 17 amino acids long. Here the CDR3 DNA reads TGTGCCAGCAGCTTTTTAAAGGGCTCCTCGAGGACAGATACGCAGTATTTT. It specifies CASSFLKGSSRTDTQYF. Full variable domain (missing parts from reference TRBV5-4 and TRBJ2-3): ETGVTQSPTHLIKTRGQQVTLRCSSQSGHNTVSWYQQALGQGPQFIFQYYREEENGRGNFPPRFSGLQFPNYSSELNVNALELDDSALYLCASSFLKGSSRTDTQYFGPGTRLTVL.

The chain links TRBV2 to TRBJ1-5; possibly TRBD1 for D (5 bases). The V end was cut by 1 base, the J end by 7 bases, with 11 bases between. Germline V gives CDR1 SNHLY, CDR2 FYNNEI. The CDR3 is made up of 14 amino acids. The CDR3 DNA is TGTGCCAGCAGTGAAGGTAGGGGAGGCCAGCCCCAGCATTTT. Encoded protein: CASSEGRGGQPQHF.

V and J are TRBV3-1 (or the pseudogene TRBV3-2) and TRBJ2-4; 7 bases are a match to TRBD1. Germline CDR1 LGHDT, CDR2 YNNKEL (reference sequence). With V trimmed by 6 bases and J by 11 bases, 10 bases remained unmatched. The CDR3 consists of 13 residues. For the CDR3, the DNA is TGTGCCAGCAGTCCGCCTGGACAGGACGTTCAGTACTTC. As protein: CASSPPGQDVQYF.

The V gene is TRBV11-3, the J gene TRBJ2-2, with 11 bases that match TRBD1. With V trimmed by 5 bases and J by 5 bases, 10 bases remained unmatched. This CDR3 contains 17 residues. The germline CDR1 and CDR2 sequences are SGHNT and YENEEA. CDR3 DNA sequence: TGTGCCAGCAGCCCGTCCCGGGACAGGGGGGGGACCGGGGAGCTGTTTTTT. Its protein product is CASSPSRDRGGTGELFF.

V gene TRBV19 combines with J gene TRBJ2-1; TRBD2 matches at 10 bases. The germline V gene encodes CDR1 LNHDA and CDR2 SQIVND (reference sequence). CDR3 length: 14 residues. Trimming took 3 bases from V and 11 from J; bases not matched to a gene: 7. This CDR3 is CASSMELAGDQQFF. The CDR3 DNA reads TGTGCCAGTAGTATGGAGCTAGCGGGGGACCAGCAGTTCTTC.